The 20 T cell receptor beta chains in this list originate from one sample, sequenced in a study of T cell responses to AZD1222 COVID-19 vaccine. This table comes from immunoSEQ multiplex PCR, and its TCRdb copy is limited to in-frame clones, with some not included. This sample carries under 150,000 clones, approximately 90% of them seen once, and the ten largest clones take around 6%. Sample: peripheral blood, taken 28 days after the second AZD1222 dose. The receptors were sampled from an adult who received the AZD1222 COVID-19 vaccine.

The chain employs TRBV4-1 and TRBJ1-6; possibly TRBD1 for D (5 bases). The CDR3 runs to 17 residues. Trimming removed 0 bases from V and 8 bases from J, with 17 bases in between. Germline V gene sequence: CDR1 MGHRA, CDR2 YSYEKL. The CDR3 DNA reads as TGCGCCAGCAGCCAAGAGTCCGTAGGGGCGCGGGATTCACCCCTCCACTTT. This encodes CASSQESVGARDSPLHF.

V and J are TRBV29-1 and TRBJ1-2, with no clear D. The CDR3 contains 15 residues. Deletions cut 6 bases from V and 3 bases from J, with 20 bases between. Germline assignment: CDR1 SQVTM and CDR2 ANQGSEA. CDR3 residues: CSVGPRLRAHYGYTF. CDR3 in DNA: TGCAGCGTGGGTCCTCGGCTTCGGGCCCACTATGGCTACACCTTC.

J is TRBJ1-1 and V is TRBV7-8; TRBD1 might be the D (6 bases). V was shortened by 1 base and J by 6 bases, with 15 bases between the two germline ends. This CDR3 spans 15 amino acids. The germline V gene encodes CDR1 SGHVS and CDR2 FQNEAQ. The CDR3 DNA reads TGTGCCAGCAGCTTAGAGGGACAATCAAGGCCTGAAGCTTTCTTT. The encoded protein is CASSLEGQSRPEAFF. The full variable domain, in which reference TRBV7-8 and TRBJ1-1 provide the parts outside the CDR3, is GAGVSQSPRYKVAKRGQDVALRCDPISGHVSLFWYQQALGQGPEFLTYFQNEAQLDKSGLPSDRFFAERPEGSVSTLKIQRTQQEDSAVYLCASSLEGQSRPEAFFGQGTRLTVV.

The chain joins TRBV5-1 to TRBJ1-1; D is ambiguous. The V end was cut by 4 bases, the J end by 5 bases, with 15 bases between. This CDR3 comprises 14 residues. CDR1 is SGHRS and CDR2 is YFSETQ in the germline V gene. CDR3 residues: CASSGVGGGTEAFF. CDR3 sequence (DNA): TGCGCCAGCAGCGGGGTGGGCGGTGGGACTGAAGCTTTCTTT.

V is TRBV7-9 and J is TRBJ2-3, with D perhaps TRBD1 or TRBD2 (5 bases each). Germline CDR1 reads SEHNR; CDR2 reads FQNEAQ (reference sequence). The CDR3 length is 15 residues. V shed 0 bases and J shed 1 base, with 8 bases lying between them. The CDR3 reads CASSLAGDGTDTQYF. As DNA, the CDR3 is TGTGCCAGCAGCTTAGCAGGGGACGGCACAGATACGCAGTATTTT.

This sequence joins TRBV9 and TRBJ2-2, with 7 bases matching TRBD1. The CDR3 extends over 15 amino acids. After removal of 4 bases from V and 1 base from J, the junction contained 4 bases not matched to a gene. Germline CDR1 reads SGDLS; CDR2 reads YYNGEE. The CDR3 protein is CASSKGQQNTGELFF. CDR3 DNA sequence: TGTGCCAGCAGCAAGGGACAGCAGAACACCGGGGAGCTGTTTTTT.

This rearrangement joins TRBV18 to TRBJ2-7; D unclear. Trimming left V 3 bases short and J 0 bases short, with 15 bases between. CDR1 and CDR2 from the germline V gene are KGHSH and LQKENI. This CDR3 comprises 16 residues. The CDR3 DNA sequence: TGTGCCAGCTCACCTTATCGGACGGCTAGCTCCTACGAGCAGTACTTC. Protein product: CASSPYRTASSYEQYF.

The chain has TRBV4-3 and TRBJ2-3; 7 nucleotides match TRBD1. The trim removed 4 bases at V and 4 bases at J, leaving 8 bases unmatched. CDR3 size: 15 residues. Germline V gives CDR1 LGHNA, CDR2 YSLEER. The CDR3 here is CASSRQGPPADTQYF. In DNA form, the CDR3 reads TGCGCCAGCAGCCGACAGGGACCTCCGGCAGATACGCAGTATTTT.

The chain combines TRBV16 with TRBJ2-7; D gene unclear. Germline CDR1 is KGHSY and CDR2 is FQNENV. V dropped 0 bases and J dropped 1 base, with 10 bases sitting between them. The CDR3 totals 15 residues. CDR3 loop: CASSQSWTDSYEQYF. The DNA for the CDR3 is TGTGCCAGCAGCCAATCGTGGACGGATTCCTACGAGCAGTACTTC.

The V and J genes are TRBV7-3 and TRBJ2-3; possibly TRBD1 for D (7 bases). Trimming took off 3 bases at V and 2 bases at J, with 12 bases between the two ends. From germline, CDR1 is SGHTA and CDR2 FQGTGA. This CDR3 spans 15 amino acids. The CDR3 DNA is TGTGCCAGCAGCTTTCAGGGGGGAAACACAGATACGCAGTATTTT. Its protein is CASSFQGGNTDTQYF.

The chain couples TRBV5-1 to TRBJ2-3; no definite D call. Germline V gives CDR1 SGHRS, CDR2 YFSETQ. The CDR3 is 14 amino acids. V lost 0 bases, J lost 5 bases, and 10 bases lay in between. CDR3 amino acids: CASSLVFTGDTQYF. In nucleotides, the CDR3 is TGCGCCAGCAGCTTGGTTTTCACTGGAGATACGCAGTATTTT.

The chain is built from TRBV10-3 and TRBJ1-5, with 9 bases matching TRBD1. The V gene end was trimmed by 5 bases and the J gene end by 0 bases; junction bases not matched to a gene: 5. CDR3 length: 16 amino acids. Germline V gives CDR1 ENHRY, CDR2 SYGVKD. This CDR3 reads CAISPGTGYSNQPQHF. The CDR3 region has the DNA TGTGCCATCAGTCCCGGGACAGGGTATAGCAATCAGCCCCAGCATTTT.

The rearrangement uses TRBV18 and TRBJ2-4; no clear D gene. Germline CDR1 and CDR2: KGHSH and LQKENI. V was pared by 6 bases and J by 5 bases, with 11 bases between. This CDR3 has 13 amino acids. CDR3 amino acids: CASSRRLENIQYF. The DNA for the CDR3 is TGTGCCAGCTCCCGCCGCCTGGAAAACATTCAGTACTTC.

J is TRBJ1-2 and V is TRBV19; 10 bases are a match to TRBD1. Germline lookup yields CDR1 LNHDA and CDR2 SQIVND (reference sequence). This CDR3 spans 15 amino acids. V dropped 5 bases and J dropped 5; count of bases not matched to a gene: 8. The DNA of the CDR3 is TGTGCCAGTAGTTTCGGGACAGGGGAAGGGTATGGCTACACCTTC. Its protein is CASSFGTGEGYGYTF. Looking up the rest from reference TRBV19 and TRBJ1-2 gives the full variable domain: DGGITQSPKYLFRKEGQNVTLSCEQNLNHDAMYWYRQDPGQGLRLIYYSQIVNDFQKGDIAEGYSVSREKKESFPLTVTSAQKNPTAFYLCASSFGTGEGYGYTFGSGTRLTVV.

This CDR3 is CASSLEGKLQPQHF. CDR3 DNA: TGTGCCAGCAGTTTAGAGGGGAAGCTTCAGCCCCAGCATTTT. The chain combines TRBV28 with TRBJ1-5, with D perhaps TRBD1 (5 bases). The germline V gene has CDR1 MDHEN and CDR2 SYDVKM. The CDR3 covers 14 residues. With 2 bases removed from V and 6 bases from J, the gap between germline ends came to 11 bases. Together with reference TRBV28 and TRBJ1-5, the CDR3 gives the full variable domain: DVKVTQSSRYLVKRTGEKVFLECVQDMDHENMFWYRQDPGLGLRLIYFSYDVKMKEKGDIPEGYSVSREKKERFSLILESASTNQTSMYLCASSLEGKLQPQHFGDGTRLSIL.

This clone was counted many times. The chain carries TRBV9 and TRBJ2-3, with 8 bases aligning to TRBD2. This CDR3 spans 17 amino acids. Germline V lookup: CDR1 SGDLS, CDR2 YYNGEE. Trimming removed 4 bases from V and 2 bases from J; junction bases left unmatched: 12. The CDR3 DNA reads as TGTGCCAGCAGCTTATTCCAGGGACTAGACATCACAGATACGCAGTATTTT. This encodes CASSLFQGLDITDTQYF.

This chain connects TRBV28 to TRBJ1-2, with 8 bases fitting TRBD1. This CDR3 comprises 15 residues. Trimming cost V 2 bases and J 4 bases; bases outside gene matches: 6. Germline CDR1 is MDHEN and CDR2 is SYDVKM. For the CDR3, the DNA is TGTGCCAGCAGTTTAAGCCGGACAGGGCCCTATGGCTACACCTTC. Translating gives CASSLSRTGPYGYTF.

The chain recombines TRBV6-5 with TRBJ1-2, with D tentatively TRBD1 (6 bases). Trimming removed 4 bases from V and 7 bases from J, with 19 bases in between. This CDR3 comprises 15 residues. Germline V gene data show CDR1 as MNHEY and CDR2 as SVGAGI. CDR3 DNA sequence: TGTGCCAGCAGTTCCTACGGGGGCGCAGGTCTTGGCTACACCTTC. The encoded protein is CASSSYGGAGLGYTF.

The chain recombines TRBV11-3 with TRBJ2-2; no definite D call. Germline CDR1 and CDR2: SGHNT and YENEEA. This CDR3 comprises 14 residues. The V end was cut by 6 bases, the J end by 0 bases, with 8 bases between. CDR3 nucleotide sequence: TGTGCCAGCAGTAAGACGGCGAACACCGGGGAGCTGTTTTTT. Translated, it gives CASSKTANTGELFF. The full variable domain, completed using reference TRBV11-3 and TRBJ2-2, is EAGVVQSPRYKIIEKKQPVAFWCNPISGHNTLYWYLQNLGQGPELLIRYENEEAVDDSQLPKDRFSAERLKGVDSTLKIQPAELGDSAVYLCASSKTANTGELFFGEGSRLTVL.

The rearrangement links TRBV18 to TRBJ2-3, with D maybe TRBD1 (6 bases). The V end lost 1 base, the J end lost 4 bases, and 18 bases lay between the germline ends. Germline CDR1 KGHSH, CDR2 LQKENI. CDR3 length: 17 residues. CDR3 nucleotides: TGTGCCAGCTCACCACGGTCTTCGGGACAATCTGCAGATACGCAGTATTTT. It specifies CASSPRSSGQSADTQYF. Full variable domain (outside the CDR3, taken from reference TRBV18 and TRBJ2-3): NAGVMQNPRHLVRRRGQEARLRCSPMKGHSHVYWYRQLPEEGLKFMVYLQKENIIDESGMPKERFSAEFPKEGPSILRIQQVVRGDSAAYFCASSPRSSGQSADTQYFGPGTRLTVL.